The clone carrying this T cell receptor beta chain has only a few counts. What it binds is not known. With 4 bases removed from V and 3 bases from J, the gap between germline ends came to 13 bases. The CDR3 length is 14 residues. Germline lookup yields CDR1 SGHNT and CDR2 YYREEE (reference sequence). The sample belongs to a study of T cells after yellow fever vaccination. Study conclusions and caveats: A large majority of primary-vaccination clones showed up again after the booster (approximately 96% CD4, around 90% CD8).

Researchers made TCR cDNA using 5'RACE template switching, and this step added a universal primer site and UMIs. From the 5' RACE reads, TCRdb called clonotypes with MiXCR, one entry per CDR3 protein. Of around 160,000 distinct CDR3 sequences listed, 6% to 7.5% are singletons. This TCR came from a man aged 18-30 years who received the YFV17D yellow fever vaccine. The V call is TRBV5-4, the J call TRBJ1-2; perhaps TRBD1 as D (6 bases). Sequenced here: CD4+ T cells sorted from PBMCs, sampled less than 6 days after the first yellow fever vaccination. DNA for the CDR3: TGTGCCAGCAGCCCGATGGGGGCACACTATGGCTACACCTTC. Protein sequence: CASSPMGAHYGYTF.